Listed here are 3 T cell receptor beta chains from one sample, sequenced in a study of a mutant IDH1 vaccine in newly diagnosed glioma. As to time point: week 47, end of study. In the vaccine, a single dose held 300 ug of the mutant IDH1 20-mer peptide, along with topical imiquimod. Method: immunoSEQ multiplex PCR; TCRdb's copy keeps in-frame clones and lacks some. The table has about 83,000 clones, more than 80% seen once. For these TCRs, the target antigens are not known. This material consisted of PBMCs, taken from a glioma patient whose treatment included an IDH1 peptide vaccine. The receptor source for this set is a man aged 35 to 55 with glioma.

V and J are TRBV27 and TRBJ2-3; 11 bases are a match to TRBD2. V gave up 2 bases and J gave up 4 bases; unmatched junction bases: 11. Germline loops: CDR1 MNHEY, CDR2 SMNVEV (reference sequence). This CDR3 comprises 18 residues. The CDR3 loop is CASSLTALRLAGSDTQYF. Here the CDR3 DNA reads TGTGCCAGCAGTTTAACGGCCTTAAGACTAGCGGGATCAGATACGCAGTATTTT.

This clone was detected once. The V gene is TRBV7-6, the J gene TRBJ2-1, with 10 bases matching TRBD2. Germline V gives CDR1 SGHVS, CDR2 FNYEAQ. The CDR3 totals 16 residues. V was pared by 3 bases and J by 4 bases, with 6 bases of the junction left unmatched. In DNA form, the CDR3 reads TGTGCCAGCAGCTTTGGGGGGACTAGCGAATACAATGAGCAGTTCTTC. Its translation is CASSFGGTSEYNEQFF.

This clone was recorded once. This rearrangement joins TRBV6-5 to TRBJ2-1; 7 positions agree with TRBD1. CDR3 length: 11 amino acids. In germline, CDR1 is MNHEY, CDR2 SVGAGI. With 8 bases clipped from V and 14 bases from J, the junction kept 9 bases outside the gene matches. The CDR3 region has the DNA TGTGCCAGCCGGTCCCTGGGACAGAAGTTCTTC. It yields the protein CASRSLGQKFF.